This T cell receptor (beta chain) is from a study of CD8 T cells in Susac syndrome. Study-level information: The sequenced Susac syndrome patients comprised more than 5 with active disease and about 8 in remission.

Germline lookup yields CDR1 SGHAT and CDR2 FQNNGV. V was trimmed by 1 base and J by 6 bases, leaving 7 bases between them. The CDR3 length is 12 residues. Random-hexamer reverse transcription was applied to roughly 0.5 to 1 ug RNA. TCRdb used MiXCR to reprocess the immunoSEQ multiplex PCR reads, holding one entry per CDR3 protein. The sample shows a few hundred thousand distinct CDR3 sequences, 94% of them seen only once. Diagnostic criteria defined recently for definite or probable disease were met by the Susac syndrome patients. Input material: CD4+ T cells from PBMCs. The rearrangement links TRBV11-2 to TRBJ2-7; D is unresolved. The sequence came from a human donor with Susac syndrome. CDR3 sequence: CASSLGGSEQYF. The CDR3 DNA sequence: TGTGCCAGCAGCTTAGGAGGATCCGAGCAGTACTTC.